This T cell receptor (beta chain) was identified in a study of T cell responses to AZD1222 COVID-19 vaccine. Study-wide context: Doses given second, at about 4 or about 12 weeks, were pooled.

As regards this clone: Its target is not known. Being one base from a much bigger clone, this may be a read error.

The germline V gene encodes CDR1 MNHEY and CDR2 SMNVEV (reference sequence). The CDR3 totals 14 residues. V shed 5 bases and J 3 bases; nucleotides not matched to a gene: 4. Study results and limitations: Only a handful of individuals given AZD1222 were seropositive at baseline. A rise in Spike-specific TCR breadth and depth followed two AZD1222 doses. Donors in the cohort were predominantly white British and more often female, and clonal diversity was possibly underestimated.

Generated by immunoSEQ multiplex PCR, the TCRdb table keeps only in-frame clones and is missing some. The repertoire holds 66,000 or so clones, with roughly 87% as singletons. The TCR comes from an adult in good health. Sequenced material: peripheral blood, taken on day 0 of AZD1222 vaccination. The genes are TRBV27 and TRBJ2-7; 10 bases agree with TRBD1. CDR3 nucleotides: TGTGCCAGCAGTCCCGGGACAGGGGACTACGAGCAGTACTTC. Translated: CASSPGTGDYEQYF.